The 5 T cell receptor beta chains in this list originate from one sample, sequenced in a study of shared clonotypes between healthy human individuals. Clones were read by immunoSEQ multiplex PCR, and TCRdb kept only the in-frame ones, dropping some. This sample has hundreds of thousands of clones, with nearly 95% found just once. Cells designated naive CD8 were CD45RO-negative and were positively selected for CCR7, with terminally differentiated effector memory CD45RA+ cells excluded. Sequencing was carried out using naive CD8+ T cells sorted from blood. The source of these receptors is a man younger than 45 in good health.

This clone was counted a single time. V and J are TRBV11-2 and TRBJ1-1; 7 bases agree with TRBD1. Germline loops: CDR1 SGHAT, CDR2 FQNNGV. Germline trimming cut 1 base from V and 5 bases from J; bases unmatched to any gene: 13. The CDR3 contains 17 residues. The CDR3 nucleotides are TGTGCCAGCAGCTTAGGACGGACAGGCCGTGGGAGAACTGAAGCTTTCTTT. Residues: CASSLGRTGRGRTEAFF.

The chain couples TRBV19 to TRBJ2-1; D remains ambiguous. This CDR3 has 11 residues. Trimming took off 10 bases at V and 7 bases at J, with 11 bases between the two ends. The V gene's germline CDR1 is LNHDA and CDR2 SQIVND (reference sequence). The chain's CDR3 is CATEDGNEQFF. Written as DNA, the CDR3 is TGTGCCACCGAGGATGGGAATGAGCAGTTCTTC.

As DNA, the CDR3 is TGTGCCAGTAGTGAATTACCGATCGGACTAGCCTTCAATGAGCAGTTCTTC. Amino acids: CASSELPIGLAFNEQFF. This rearrangement joins TRBV19 to TRBJ2-1, with 8 bases fitting TRBD2. Per germline, CDR1 LNHDA and CDR2 SQIVND (reference sequence). The CDR3 totals 17 residues. V lost 5 bases and J lost 6; bases outside the gene matches: 15.

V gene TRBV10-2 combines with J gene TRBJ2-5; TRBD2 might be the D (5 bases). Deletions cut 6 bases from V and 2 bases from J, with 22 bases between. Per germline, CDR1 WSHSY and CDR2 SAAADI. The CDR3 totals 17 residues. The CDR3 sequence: CASRTRPALAPQETQYF. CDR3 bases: TGCGCCAGCAGGACGAGGCCGGCCCTAGCCCCGCAAGAGACCCAGTACTTC.

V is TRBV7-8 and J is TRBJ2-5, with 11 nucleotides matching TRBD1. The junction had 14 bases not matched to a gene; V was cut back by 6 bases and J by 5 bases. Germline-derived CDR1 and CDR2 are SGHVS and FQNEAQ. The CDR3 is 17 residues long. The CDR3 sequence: CASRTATWTGGVETQYF. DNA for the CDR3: TGTGCCAGCAGAACGGCCACGTGGACAGGGGGCGTGGAGACCCAGTACTTC.